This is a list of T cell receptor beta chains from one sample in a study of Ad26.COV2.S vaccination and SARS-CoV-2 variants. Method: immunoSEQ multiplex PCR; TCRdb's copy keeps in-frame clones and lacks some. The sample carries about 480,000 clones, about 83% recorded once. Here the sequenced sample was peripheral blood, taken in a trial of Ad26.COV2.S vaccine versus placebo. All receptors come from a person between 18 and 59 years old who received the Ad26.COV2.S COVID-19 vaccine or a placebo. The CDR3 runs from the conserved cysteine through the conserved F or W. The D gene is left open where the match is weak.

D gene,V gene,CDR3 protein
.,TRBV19,CASSEGTDGLGIQYF
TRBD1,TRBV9,CASSVGQGELYEQYF
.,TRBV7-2,CASSLSFVSSYEQYF
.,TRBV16,CASRLSQVANSYEQYF
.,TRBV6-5,CASSYPPGQRSEKLFF
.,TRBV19,CASRVAGGAPGNTIYF
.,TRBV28,CASSLGQKNTEAFF
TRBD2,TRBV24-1,CATSDRLAGGYNEQFF
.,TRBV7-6,CASSLDPWGASNQETQYF
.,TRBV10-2,CASTSRGGNTEAFF
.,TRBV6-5,CASSYGQGSYEQYF
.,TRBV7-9,CASSLWKPRGSYEQYF